The 29 T cell receptor beta chains given below trace back to one sample, sequenced in a study of shared clonotypes between healthy human individuals. The protocol was immunoSEQ multiplex PCR, while the TCRdb copy is restricted to in-frame clones and leaves out a portion. The sample consists of about 2,200,000 clones, 90% to 95% of them appearing once. Cells designated naive CD8 were CD45RO-negative and were positively selected for CCR7, with terminally differentiated effector memory CD45RA+ cells excluded. Sequenced material: naive CD8+ T cells from PBMCs. All receptors derive from a man between 18 and 29 years old in good health. Some clones in this sample may be carry-over from other donors' samples.

A single count supports this clone. This chain joins TRBV5-6 and TRBJ2-1; D remains ambiguous. CDR1 is SGHDT and CDR2 is YYEEEE in the germline V gene. The V end was cut by 4 bases, the J end by 8 bases, with 13 bases between. The CDR3 has 13 residues. Here the CDR3 reads CASSLGLGDEQFF. DNA of the CDR3: TGTGCCAGCAGCCTCGGGTTGGGCGATGAGCAGTTCTTC.

The CDR3 protein is CASSRLTPHRGDQPQHF. Written as DNA, the CDR3 is TGTGCCAGCAGCCGATTAACGCCCCACAGGGGCGATCAGCCCCAGCATTTT. This sequence joins TRBV7-6 and TRBJ1-5; 7 bases line up with TRBD1. This CDR3 region has 17 residues. The J segment lost 5 bases and the V segment lost 5 bases, leaving 15 bases of the junction unmatched. Germline V gene lookup returns CDR1 SGHVS and CDR2 FNYEAQ.

This clone was observed a single time. This chain links TRBV18 with TRBJ2-5; TRBD2 matches 9 bases. The CDR3 extends over 17 amino acids. Unmatched junction bases numbered 10, after V lost 3 bases and J lost 2 bases. Germline lookup yields CDR1 KGHSH and CDR2 LQKENI. In nucleotides, the CDR3 is TGTGCCAGCTCACCTTTCCGGCTAGCGGGATCTCAAGAGACCCAGTACTTC. It yields the protein CASSPFRLAGSQETQYF.

This sequence joins TRBV21-1 and TRBJ2-6. TRBV21-1 is assigned pseudogene status. This CDR3 has 17 amino acids. The CDR3 protein is CASSKRDPASGANVLTF. The DNA of the CDR3 is TGTGCCAGCAGCAAACGGGACCCGGCATCTGGGGCCAACGTCCTGACTTTC.

The chain has TRBV15 and TRBJ2-7, with D possibly TRBD1 on 6 matching bases. Germline values: CDR1 LNHNV, CDR2 YYDKDF (reference sequence). The CDR3 spans 14 residues. Trimming left V 0 bases short and J 1 base short, with 7 bases between. The CDR3 loop reads CATSRDGQSYEQYF. CDR3 DNA: TGTGCCACCAGCAGAGACGGACAGTCCTACGAGCAGTACTTC.

The CDR3 DNA follows: TGTGCCAGCATAGGGGGGTGGACTGAAGCTTTCTTT. Its protein is CASIGGWTEAFF. The rearrangement uses TRBV27 and TRBJ1-1; D might be TRBD1 (6 bases). In germline, CDR1 is MNHEY, CDR2 SMNVEV (reference sequence). Trimming shortened V by 7 bases and J by 5 bases, and 11 bases separated the two germline ends. This CDR3 comprises 12 residues.

The CDR3 DNA follows: TGCAGCGCCGACGACGGACAAGAGACCCAGTACTTC. Its protein is CSADDGQETQYF. The rearrangement joins TRBV29-1 to TRBJ2-5; no clear D. This CDR3 has 12 amino acids. Looked up from germline, CDR1 is SQVTM and CDR2 is ANQGSEA. V was clipped by 7 bases and J by 2 bases, with 11 bases between them.

This clone came up once. The chain combines TRBV7-9 with TRBJ2-7; TRBD1 agrees at 7 bases. This CDR3 region has 18 residues. Trimming at V came to 1 base and at J to 3 bases, leaving 15 bases not matched to a gene. Germline V CDR1 and CDR2: SEHNR, FQNEAQ (reference sequence). CDR3 loop: CASSLEVGLQGPYYEQYF. Here the CDR3 DNA reads TGTGCCAGCAGCTTAGAGGTGGGCTTACAGGGGCCCTACTACGAGCAGTACTTC.

The chain uses TRBV7-9 and TRBJ2-1, with 9 bases aligning to TRBD1. From germline, CDR1 is SEHNR and CDR2 FQNEAQ (reference sequence). The CDR3 contains 15 residues. J gave up 8 bases and V 5 bases, and 10 bases lay outside the gene matches. CDR3 sequence reads: CASSTPGQGTHEQFF. Here the CDR3 DNA reads TGTGCCAGCAGCACGCCGGGACAGGGTACCCATGAGCAGTTCTTC. Based on the CDR3 plus reference TRBV7-9 and TRBJ2-1, the full variable domain is DTGVSQNPRHKITKRGQNVTFRCDPISEHNRLYWYRQTLGQGPEFLTYFQNEAQLEKSRLLSDRFSAERPKGSFSTLEIQRTEQGDSAMYLCASSTPGQGTHEQFFGPGTRLTVL.

The chain links TRBV7-9 to TRBJ1-1; D perhaps matches TRBD1 (5 bases). Deletions cut 5 bases from V and 6 bases from J, with 10 bases between. This CDR3 has 12 residues. CDR1 and CDR2 (germline): SEHNR, FQNEAQ (reference sequence). The DNA of the CDR3 is TGTGCCAGCAGCGTAACAGGACCTGAAGCTTTCTTT. Protein product: CASSVTGPEAFF. Supplemented by reference TRBV7-9 and TRBJ1-1, the full variable domain reads DTGVSQNPRHKITKRGQNVTFRCDPISEHNRLYWYRQTLGQGPEFLTYFQNEAQLEKSRLLSDRFSAERPKGSFSTLEIQRTEQGDSAMYLCASSVTGPEAFFGQGTRLTVV.

The V gene is TRBV10-3, the J gene TRBJ2-2; 9 bases align to TRBD2. J was trimmed by 7 bases and V by 2 bases; bases with no gene match: 14. The CDR3 loop spans 18 amino acids. CDR1 is ENHRY, CDR2 SYGVKD, per germline. CDR3: CAISEAGAASGVRGELFF. The DNA of the CDR3 is TGTGCCATCAGTGAGGCAGGGGCCGCTAGCGGGGTACGCGGGGAGCTGTTTTTT.

This clone is a singleton in its sample. This sequence joins TRBV29-1 and TRBJ2-1; 10 bases agree with TRBD2. This CDR3 contains 18 residues. Per the germline V gene, CDR1 is SQVTM and CDR2 is ANQGSEA. V gave up 5 bases and J gave up 3 bases; unmatched junction bases: 16. DNA of the CDR3: TGCAGCGTTAGACCGGGACTAGCGCTCAAGGACCGCTACAATGAGCAGTTCTTC. It specifies CSVRPGLALKDRYNEQFF.

V gene TRBV7-9 combines with J gene TRBJ1-2; a weak D match, TRBD1 (5 bases). Germline V lookup: CDR1 SEHNR, CDR2 FQNEAQ (reference sequence). The CDR3 runs to 14 residues. Trimming pared 6 bases from V and 4 bases from J, leaving 15 bases between. CDR3 sequence (DNA): TGTGCCAGCAGGATACAGGTGGGCGCCTATGGCTACACCTTC. Translating gives CASRIQVGAYGYTF.

The rearrangement joins TRBV19 to TRBJ1-2, with D possibly matching TRBD1 (6 bases). The CDR3 spans 15 residues. Trimming shortened V by 4 bases and J by 3 bases, and 15 bases separated the two germline ends. Germline loops: CDR1 LNHDA, CDR2 SQIVND (reference sequence). The CDR3 is CASSTPRGNYYGYTF. The CDR3 nucleotides are TGTGCCAGTAGTACGCCGAGGGGGAATTACTATGGCTACACCTTC. The full variable domain, completed using reference TRBV19 and TRBJ1-2, is DGGITQSPKYLFRKEGQNVTLSCEQNLNHDAMYWYRQDPGQGLRLIYYSQIVNDFQKGDIAEGYSVSREKKESFPLTVTSAQKNPTAFYLCASSTPRGNYYGYTFGSGTRLTVV.

This chain connects TRBV30 to TRBJ1-1; maybe TRBD1 (6 bases). CDR3 size: 13 residues. Germline V gives CDR1 GTSNPN, CDR2 SVGIG (reference sequence). V was shortened by 4 bases and J by 4 bases, with 13 bases between the two germline ends. CDR3: CAWNEGRGTEAFF. As DNA, the CDR3 is TGTGCCTGGAATGAGGGCAGGGGCACTGAAGCTTTCTTT. The variable domain in full, with the rest retrieved from reference TRBV30 and TRBJ1-1, is SQTIHQWPATLVQPVGSPLSLECTVEGTSNPNLYWYRQAAGRGLQLLFYSVGIGQISSEVPQNLSASRPQDRQFILSSKKLLLSDSGFYLCAWNEGRGTEAFFGQGTRLTVV.

The rearrangement joins TRBV19 to TRBJ1-3, with unresolved D. Trimming removed 0 bases from V and 2 bases from J, with 11 bases in between. The CDR3 runs 16 residues. The germline gives CDR1 LNHDA, CDR2 SQIVND (reference sequence). CDR3 residues: CASSIDPPEAGNTIYF. The CDR3 DNA sequence: TGTGCCAGTAGTATAGATCCGCCGGAGGCTGGAAACACCATATATTTT. Drawing the rest from reference TRBV19 and TRBJ1-3, the complete variable domain is DGGITQSPKYLFRKEGQNVTLSCEQNLNHDAMYWYRQDPGQGLRLIYYSQIVNDFQKGDIAEGYSVSREKKESFPLTVTSAQKNPTAFYLCASSIDPPEAGNTIYFGEGSWLTVV.

The DNA of the CDR3 is TGTGCCAGCACCAACGTGGGTACAGGGATTCAGCCCCAGCATTTT. Its protein is CASTNVGTGIQPQHF. V gene TRBV28 combines with J gene TRBJ1-5; D possibly corresponds to TRBD1 (6 bases). V was cut by 7 bases and J by 6 bases, with 19 bases left in between. Germline lookup yields CDR1 MDHEN and CDR2 SYDVKM. This CDR3 spans 15 amino acids.

The chain links TRBV27 to TRBJ1-1; 10 bases agree with TRBD1. CDR1 MNHEY and CDR2 SMNVEV come from the germline V gene (reference sequence). The V and J ends lost 6 bases and 4 bases, in that order; junction bases with no gene match: 8. The CDR3 is 15 amino acids. CDR3 protein: CASSWDRGGSTEAFF. DNA of the CDR3: TGTGCCAGCAGCTGGGACAGGGGCGGTAGCACTGAAGCTTTCTTT.

The rearrangement links TRBV27 to TRBJ2-5; D is ambiguous. Looked up from germline, CDR1 is MNHEY and CDR2 is SMNVEV (reference sequence). The germline V and J ends were trimmed by 8 bases and 2 bases, with 18 bases remaining between them. The length of the CDR3 is 15 residues. CDR3 in amino acids: CASRPTSPRQETQYF. The CDR3 DNA sequence: TGTGCCAGCCGCCCGACGAGTCCGAGGCAAGAGACCCAGTACTTC.

This chain joins TRBV7-8 and TRBJ2-5; 10 bases are a match to TRBD2. This CDR3 has 14 residues. With V trimmed by 5 bases and J by 5 bases, 5 bases remained unmatched. Per the germline V gene, CDR1 is SGHVS and CDR2 is FQNEAQ. The CDR3 spells CASSEGLAWETQYF. The CDR3 coding sequence is TGTGCCAGCAGCGAGGGACTAGCGTGGGAGACCCAGTACTTC.

This clone was seen a few times. The genes are TRBV30 and TRBJ1-1, with D possibly TRBD1 on 5 matching bases. Germline values: CDR1 GTSNPN, CDR2 SVGIG (reference sequence). The CDR3 runs 12 residues. V gave up 3 bases and J gave up 7 bases, with 12 bases separating them. The CDR3, as DNA: TGTGCCTGGAGATACGGGGCTGGTGAAGCTTTCTTT. The encoded protein is CAWRYGAGEAFF.

The genes are TRBV5-6 and TRBJ2-7; 8 positions match TRBD1. This CDR3 is 13 amino acids long. The V gene's germline CDR1 is SGHDT and CDR2 YYEEEE. V lost 4 bases to trimming and J lost 5 bases; unmatched junction nucleotides: 5. As DNA, the CDR3 is TGTGCCAGCAGCACCGGGACAGGCCACGAGCAGTACTTC. This encodes CASSTGTGHEQYF.

The chain employs TRBV10-2 and TRBJ1-2; D is undetermined. The CDR3 is 13 amino acids. CDR1 WSHSY and CDR2 SAAADI come from the germline V gene. Trimming took off 7 bases at V and 2 bases at J, with 11 bases between the two ends. The DNA of the CDR3 is TGCGCCAGCATGATAGCAATAAACTATGGCTACACCTTC. It encodes CASMIAINYGYTF.

The V and J genes are TRBV5-6 and TRBJ1-3; D is perhaps TRBD1 (6 bases). The V end was cut by 2 bases, the J end by 0 bases, with 9 bases between. The CDR3 has 15 amino acids. Germline CDR1 SGHDT, CDR2 YYEEEE. CDR3 in DNA: TGTGCCAGCAGCTTTGGGGGGCTCTCTGGAAACACCATATATTTT. It yields the protein CASSFGGLSGNTIYF.

In regard to this clone: The sample holds other DNA sequences that translate to the same CDR3. V gene TRBV2 combines with J gene TRBJ2-1; no clear D gene. CDR3 length equals 14 residues. V was shortened by 3 bases and J by 0 bases, with 6 bases between the two germline ends. CDR1 and CDR2 from the germline V gene are SNHLY and FYNNEI. CDR3 sequence: CASSDQSSYNEQFF. CDR3 nucleotides: TGTGCCAGCAGTGACCAAAGCTCCTACAATGAGCAGTTCTTC.

The chain has TRBV4-1 and TRBJ2-5, with D perhaps matching TRBD1 (6 bases). The CDR3 has 17 amino acids. Deletions cut 1 base from V and 2 bases from J, with 17 bases between. Germline V gives CDR1 MGHRA, CDR2 YSYEKL. CDR3 nucleotide sequence: TGCGCCAGCAGCCAAGTAACCGACAGGAGCCTTCAAGAGACCCAGTACTTC. This translates into CASSQVTDRSLQETQYF.

V usage is TRBV27 and J usage is TRBJ2-3; tentative D call: TRBD2 (5 bases). Trimming removed 8 bases at V and 2 bases at J, with 14 bases between. This CDR3 region has 14 residues. The germline V gene has CDR1 MNHEY and CDR2 SMNVEV (reference sequence). The CDR3 sequence is CASGSGFYTDTQYF. CDR3 DNA: TGTGCCAGCGGGAGCGGTTTCTACACAGATACGCAGTATTTT.

The chain has TRBV5-1 and TRBJ2-1, with a possible D match to TRBD1 (5 bases). The V and J ends lost 6 bases and 9 bases respectively, with 22 bases between them. Germline values: CDR1 SGHRS, CDR2 YFSETQ. The CDR3 loop spans 15 amino acids. CDR3 bases: TGCGCCAGCAACCCCGTCGGCCCCACAGGTGGTGAGCAGTTCTTC. Translating gives CASNPVGPTGGEQFF.

This rearrangement joins TRBV7-8 to TRBJ2-7, with D possibly being TRBD1 or TRBD2 (6 bases each). The V end was cut by 2 bases, the J end by 6 bases, with 20 bases between. This CDR3 has 16 amino acids. Germline CDR1 and CDR2: SGHVS and FQNEAQ. The CDR3 nucleotides are TGTGCCAGCAGCTTACTGTTTCTCGGGGGCAACATCGAGCAGTACTTC. It yields the protein CASSLLFLGGNIEQYF. Drawing the rest from reference TRBV7-8 and TRBJ2-7, the complete variable domain is GAGVSQSPRYKVAKRGQDVALRCDPISGHVSLFWYQQALGQGPEFLTYFQNEAQLDKSGLPSDRFFAERPEGSVSTLKIQRTQQEDSAVYLCASSLLFLGGNIEQYFGPGTRLTVT.